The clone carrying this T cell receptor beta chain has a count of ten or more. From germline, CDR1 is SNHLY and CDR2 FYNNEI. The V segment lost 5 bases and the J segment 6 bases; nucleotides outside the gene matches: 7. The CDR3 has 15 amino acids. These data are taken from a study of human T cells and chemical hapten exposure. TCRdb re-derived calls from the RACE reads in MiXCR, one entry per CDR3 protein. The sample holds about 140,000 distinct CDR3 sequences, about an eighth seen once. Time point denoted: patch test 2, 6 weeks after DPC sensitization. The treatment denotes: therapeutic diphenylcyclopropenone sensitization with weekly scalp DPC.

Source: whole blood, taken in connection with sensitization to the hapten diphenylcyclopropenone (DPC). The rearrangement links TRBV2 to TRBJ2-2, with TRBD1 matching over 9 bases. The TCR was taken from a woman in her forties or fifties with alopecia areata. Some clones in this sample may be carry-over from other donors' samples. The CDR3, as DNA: TGTGCCAGCAGTATACTACAGGGGGCAGCCGGGGAGCTGTTTTTT. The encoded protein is CASSILQGAAGELFF.